This record concerns one TCR beta chain sequence. Per germline, CDR1 SQVTM and CDR2 ANQGSEA. J lost 5 bases, V lost 4 bases, and 11 bases had no gene match. This CDR3 contains 16 residues. Some clones are missing from TCRdb's copy, which holds only in-frame ones; the method was immunoSEQ multiplex PCR. The table lists 11,000 to 15,000 clones, approximately 70% of them singletons. The data derive from a study of neoadjuvant anti-PD-1 for oral cavity cancer. This clonotype originated in a person between 40 and 85 years old with oral cavity squamous cell carcinoma. V and J are TRBV29-1 and TRBJ2-3; TRBD2 agrees at 11 bases. This specimen consisted of PBMCs, obtained before nivolumab (anti-PD-1) treatment. The CDR3 sequence is CSVGDGSGRGIDTQYF. The CDR3 nucleotides are TGCAGCGTTGGGGATGGTAGCGGGAGGGGAATAGATACGCAGTATTTT.